A selection of T cell receptor beta chains follows, all from one sample in a study of T cells after yellow fever vaccination. TCRdb called the 5' RACE reads again in MiXCR, with one record for every CDR3 protein. The sample has approximately 260,000 distinct CDR3 sequences, roughly 13% seen once. The input for sequencing was CD4+ T cells sorted from PBMCs, taken 45 days after the yellow fever booster vaccination. These receptors came from a young man who received the YFV17D yellow fever vaccine. The CDR3 runs from the conserved cysteine through the conserved F or W. The order of the fields is V gene, J gene, clone size, D gene, CDR3 DNA, CDR3 protein. D genes are given only for firm matches. The listing skips clone size in some rows; elsewhere it reads once, few, many or a size class.

TRBV3-1,TRBJ2-1,NA,NA,TGTGCCAGCAGCTTGACCTGGGGGGGGGGCCACAATGAGCAGTTCTTC,CASSLTWGGGHNEQFF
TRBV20-1,TRBJ1-1,NA,NA,TGCAGTGCCCTGGGGGACACTGAAGCTTTCTTT,CSALGDTEAFF
TRBV11-1,TRBJ2-1,few,TRBD2,TGTGCCAGCAGCTCCAATCTAGCGGGAGTGAAGAGTTCCTACAATGAGCAGTTCTTC,CASSSNLAGVKSSYNEQFF
TRBV6-2/TRBV6-3,TRBJ2-7,once,TRBD1,TGTGCCAGCAGTTGGCTAGGGGGCACCTACGAGCAGTACTTC,CASSWLGGTYEQYF
TRBV10-3,TRBJ2-1,NA,NA,TGTGCCATCAGTGAACCCGGACGACACTCCTACAATGAGCAGTTCTTC,CAISEPGRHSYNEQFF
TRBV5-8,TRBJ2-7,few,TRBD2,TGTGCCAGCAGCCAAGGACTAGCGGTCTCCTACGAGCAGTACTTC,CASSQGLAVSYEQYF
TRBV25-1,TRBJ1-1,few,TRBD1,TGTGCCACCACAGGGGAGGACACTGAAGCTTTCTTT,CATTGEDTEAFF
TRBV7-2,TRBJ2-5,few,TRBD1,TGTGCCAGCAGCCCCCGGACAGGGATTAATCAAGAGACCCAGTACTTC,CASSPRTGINQETQYF
TRBV21-1,TRBJ2-7,NA,NA,TGTGCCGGCAGGGTAGCGGGCCCCTACGAGCAGTACTTC,CAGRVAGPYEQYF
TRBV14,TRBJ2-5,few,NA,TGTGCCAGCAGCCAAGTGGCGGGCCGCCAAGAGACCCAGTACTTC,CASSQVAGRQETQYF
TRBV9,TRBJ2-3,few,TRBD2,TGTGCCAGCAGCGTAGCTGGGACTAGAGATACGCAGTATTTT,CASSVAGTRDTQYF
TRBV7-8,TRBJ2-3,few,NA,TGTGCCAGCAACCGACAGTCCCTTAGAGCAGATACGCAGTATTTT,CASNRQSLRADTQYF
TRBV5-1,TRBJ1-1,NA,NA,TGCGCCAGCAGGGTTGGAGACGTCAGAATGAACACTGAAGCTTTCTTT,CASRVGDVRMNTEAFF
TRBV3-1,TRBJ1-5,NA,NA,TGTGCCAGGACATGGCGGCAGCCCCAGCATTTT,CARTWRQPQHF
TRBV5-1,TRBJ2-1,NA,TRBD1,TGCGCCAGCAGCCGGCAACAGGGGAGCTCCTACAATGAGCAGTTCTTC,CASSRQQGSSYNEQFF
TRBV6-2/TRBV6-3,TRBJ2-7,NA,TRBD2,TGTGCCAGCAGCCTTAGACTAGCGGGAGAAGGCGAGCAGTACTTC,CASSLRLAGEGEQYF
TRBV30,TRBJ1-6,NA,NA,TGTGCCTGGAGTTCAGCCGGCCCCTGGAATTCACCCCTCCACTTT,CAWSSAGPWNSPLHF
TRBV29-1,TRBJ2-5,few,NA,TGCAGCGTTGATCACCAGGGATCAGAGACCCAGTACTTC,CSVDHQGSETQYF
TRBV6-2/TRBV6-3,TRBJ2-1,few,TRBD2,TGTGCCAGCAGTTACTCGACTAGCGGGAGTTACAATGAGCAGTTCTTC,CASSYSTSGSYNEQFF
TRBV20-1,TRBJ2-3,many,NA,TGCAGCTCTGAAAGGGGGGTTGGATATACGCAGTATTTT,CSSERGVGYTQYF
TRBV7-8,TRBJ2-7,NA,NA,TGTGCCAGCAGCCTCGACTTGGTCTACGAGCAGTACTTC,CASSLDLVYEQYF
TRBV28,TRBJ1-1,NA,NA,TGTGCCAGTTCAATCACAGCCTCAGAAGCTTTCTTT,CASSITASEAFF
TRBV6-1,TRBJ2-2,NA,NA,TGTGCCAGCAGTCGGGACTTCGCTGGCGGGGAGCTGTTTTTT,CASSRDFAGGELFF
TRBV28,TRBJ2-7,many,NA,TGTGCCAGCAGTCGGACCTCCCTGGGAAGCTACGAGCAGTACTTC,CASSRTSLGSYEQYF
TRBV7-2,TRBJ2-1,NA,NA,TGTGCCAGCAGCTGGATGGGACTTCTGAACAATGAGCAGTTCTTC,CASSWMGLLNNEQFF
TRBV2,TRBJ2-1,few,TRBD2,TGTGCCAGCAGTGAGGTAGCGGGCCACAATGAGCAGTTCTTC,CASSEVAGHNEQFF
TRBV11-1,TRBJ2-1,few,NA,TGTGCCAGCAGCTTGCCGGTCCCGCGGCGGGCTCAGCCAGTAACCTACAATGAGCAGTTCTTC,CASSLPVPRRAQPVTYNEQFF
TRBV7-2,TRBJ2-3,few,NA,TGTGCCAGCAGCCCTCTTTTAGATACGCAGTATTTT,CASSPLLDTQYF
TRBV20-1,TRBJ2-1,NA,NA,TGCAGTGCTAGAGATCCCCATGTGTGGTTCTTC,CSARDPHVWFF
TRBV6-5,TRBJ2-7,NA,NA,TGTGCCAGCAGTTACCCACGTACCCCCAGGCAGTACTTC,CASSYPRTPRQYF
TRBV6-2/TRBV6-3,TRBJ2-6,many,NA,TGTGCCAGCAGCCCGATCCTTTATACTCGGGGGGCCAACGTCCTGACTTTC,CASSPILYTRGANVLTF
TRBV7-2,TRBJ2-4,NA,TRBD2,TGTGCCAGCAGCTCTAGAGCGGGGAACATTCAGTACTTC,CASSSRAGNIQYF
TRBV29-1,TRBJ2-1,NA,NA,TGCAGCGTCCGGGACAATAGAATCCATGAGCAGTTCTTC,CSVRDNRIHEQFF
TRBV7-9,TRBJ2-1,few,NA,TGTGCCAGCAGCCCGAAGAGGGCCCCGGGGGTGAATGAGCAGTTCTTC,CASSPKRAPGVNEQFF
TRBV5-6,TRBJ1-1,few,NA,TGTGCCAGCAGCTCATATGAGGCCCGAGAAGCTTTCTTT,CASSSYEAREAFF
TRBV29-1,TRBJ2-5,few,NA,TGCAGCGTTCCAGGAGGGACCCAGTACTTC,CSVPGGTQYF
TRBV20-1,TRBJ2-1,many,TRBD1,TGCAGTGCTGCTAGGACAGGGGACTACAATGAGCAGTTCTTC,CSAARTGDYNEQFF
TRBV7-2,TRBJ2-1,NA,NA,TGTGCCAGCAGAGAAACAAGAAACTCCTACAATGAGCAGTTCTTC,CASRETRNSYNEQFF
TRBV6-1,TRBJ1-2,few,TRBD1,TGTGCCAGCAATACCGGGACAGGGGTATTTAACTATGGCTACACCTTC,CASNTGTGVFNYGYTF
TRBV7-2,TRBJ2-2,many,NA,TGTGCCAGCAGCTTACGTAACACCGGGGAGCTGTTTTTT,CASSLRNTGELFF
TRBV5-1,TRBJ2-7,NA,TRBD1,TGCGCCAGCAGCTTGGAAGGACAGGGGGCAAGAGAGCAGTACTTC,CASSLEGQGAREQYF
TRBV28,TRBJ2-1,few,NA,TGTGCCAGCCAGGGTTTCACAAGATCCTACAATGAGCAGTTCTTC,CASQGFTRSYNEQFF
TRBV20-1,TRBJ1-4,few,TRBD1,TGCAGTGCCAGGGGGGTGGCTAATGAAAAACTGTTTTTT,CSARGVANEKLFF
TRBV18,TRBJ1-1,few,NA,TGTGCCAGCTCACCATCAGATGAAGCTTTCTTT,CASSPSDEAFF
TRBV6-2/TRBV6-3,TRBJ2-5,few,TRBD1,TGTGCCAGCAGCTCCTCCAGGACAGGGGGCCGTGAGACCCAGTACTTC,CASSSSRTGGRETQYF
TRBV20-1,TRBJ2-3,NA,TRBD2,TGCAGTGGAATCGGGACTAGCGCCTTCACAGATACGCAGTATTTT,CSGIGTSAFTDTQYF
TRBV4-3,TRBJ2-2,few,TRBD2,TGCGCCAGTACAAAGGAGGGACTAGCGGGGGCGAACACCGGGGAGCTGTTTTTT,CASTKEGLAGANTGELFF
TRBV5-8,TRBJ2-7,NA,TRBD1,TGTGCCAGCACCTCCGGGACAGGGGACTACGAGCAGTACTTC,CASTSGTGDYEQYF
TRBV20-1,TRBJ2-7,NA,NA,TGCAGTGCTAAGATAGACACGAGACCCTACGAGCAGTACTTC,CSAKIDTRPYEQYF